The entry below describes one T cell receptor (beta chain). Template: tumor biopsy or peripheral blood genomic DNA, roughly 550-6,500 ng per sample. The sample belongs to a study of T cells in tumors after PD-1 blockade. Across the whole study: A subset received ongoing vismodegib 150 mg daily alongside anti-PD-1 therapy.

The protocol was immunoSEQ multiplex PCR, while the TCRdb copy is restricted to in-frame clones and leaves out a portion. The table has roughly 25,000 clones, nearly 85% seen once; the top ten hold roughly 12%. Germline lookup yields CDR1 MGHDK and CDR2 SYGVNS. Trimming removed 3 bases from V and 0 bases from J; junction bases left unmatched: 6. This CDR3 has 17 residues. The V call is TRBV25-1, the J call TRBJ1-4; 8 bases match TRBD1. Sequencing was performed on PBMCs, taken after anti-PD-1 treatment. This TCR came from a human donor with basal cell carcinoma. CDR3 protein: CASSDTGRGPTNEKLFF. DNA of the CDR3: TGTGCCAGCAGTGACACAGGCAGGGGGCCAACTAATGAAAAACTGTTTTTT.